This TCR beta chain came from a study of tissue T cells after allogeneic stem cell transplantation. Study-wide results and caveats: Within patients, tissue anatomy strongly shaped TCR repertoire composition.

Time point reported: mouse harvest day 14 after allogeneic transplant. Mouse grafts combined 10^7 T-cell-depleted bone marrow cells with 10^6 splenic CD5+ T cells. This mouse GVHD model was MHC-mismatched B6 to BALB/c, profiled day 7 or 14. V was shortened by 2 bases and J by 3 bases, with 7 bases between the two germline ends. The CDR3 has 13 residues. The V gene's germline CDR1 is KGHPV and CDR2 FQNQEV (reference sequence). This clone was recorded a few times. Its antigen is unknown. Mouse gene names and germline throughout. The read falls 1 residue short of the CDR3 end, and the missing part is taken from the germline J gene. CDR3 sequences, V/J genes, frequencies and template counts came from survey-depth TCRbeta sequencing. Here immunoSEQ multiplex PCR was the method, and the copy in TCRdb shows in-frame clones only, minus some. Altogether thousands of clones are present, approximately 33% being singletons, with the ten largest covering around 4.3%.

The gene calls are TRBV26 and TRBJ1-1; TRBD1 is a possible D gene (6 bases). Sequenced: skin. This receptor was taken from a female BALB/c mouse given C57BL/6 T cells with graft-versus-host disease after an allogeneic hematopoietic cell transplant. CDR3 DNA (partial): TGTGCCAGCAGTCTGAGGACAGACACAGAAGTCTTC. Protein sequence: CASSLRTDTEVF. The entire CDR3 protein reads CASSLRTDTEVFF.